This T cell receptor beta chain was obtained from a study of T-cell memory formation after mild COVID-19. The overall study: Clusters of TCRs were largely donor specific. Study results and limitations: Within pre-infection memory, some responding clones were found, suggesting cross-reactive memory joined. CD4+ bias marked clones expanding day 15 to 37, unlike balanced contracting clones.

TCRalpha and TCRbeta libraries used 5'RACE with constant-segment primers and UMIs. MiXCR was run by TCRdb on the 5' RACE reads, yielding one entry per CDR3 protein. The table lists 430,000 or so distinct CDR3 sequences, roughly 25% of them singletons. A note on this clonotype: Its antigen is undetermined.

The sample comprised PBMCs or a T cell subset sorted from them (not recorded which). The TCR was taken from an adult woman who had mild COVID-19 (a few samples of this study predate the infection). Cell type and time point are not known.

This chain's CDR3 is CASSPRSTSSYEQYF. Here the CDR3 DNA reads TGTGCCAGCAGCCCCCGATCAACTAGCTCCTACGAGCAGTACTTC. V gene TRBV12-3 or TRBV12-4 combines with J gene TRBJ2-7, with D possibly being TRBD2 (5 bases). V dropped 6 bases and J dropped 0 bases, with 15 bases sitting between them. The CDR3 is 15 amino acids.